This T cell receptor (beta chain) appears in the sequencing data of a study of Ad26.COV2.S vaccination and SARS-CoV-2 variants. As to treatment: roughly 19 received Ad26.COV2.S at low or high dose, single or two shots; a few received placebo; per-sample allocation not given. Day 63 following the first vaccine or placebo injection was when the samples were taken. The V and J ends lost 6 bases and 0 bases respectively, with 10 bases between them. Germline loops: CDR1 WNHNN, CDR2 SYGVQD (reference sequence). This CDR3 is built from 14 residues. Sequenced by immunoSEQ multiplex PCR; TCRdb stores in-frame clones only, minus some. The table records approximately 450,000 clones, around nine tenths of them present only once.

This sequence joins TRBV10-1 and TRBJ2-3, with a possible D match to TRBD2 (6 bases). The source material was peripheral blood, sampled in a trial of Ad26.COV2.S vaccine versus placebo. The receptor was isolated from a person aged 18-65 years who received the Ad26.COV2.S COVID-19 vaccine or a placebo. In nucleotides, the CDR3 is TGCGCCAGCAGCCCGGGACTCAGCACAGATACGCAGTATTTT. Encoded protein: CASSPGLSTDTQYF.